Below, 28 T cell receptor beta chains from the same sample are listed, as sequenced in a study of CD8+CD57+ T cells in acquired aplastic anemia. TCR beta VDJ and CDR3 profiling used genomic DNA as template. One entry per CDR3 protein results from TCRdb running MiXCR on the reads. The sample consists of just over 400,000 distinct CDR3 sequences, around 68% of them appearing once. Sequencing input: sorted CD4+, CD8+, or CD8+CD57+ T cells (not recorded which) from PBMCs. The receptors were gathered from a human donor in good health, serving as a control.

On this clonotype itself: This may come from a read error, since a much larger clone is one base off. This chain uses TRBV6-1 with TRBJ1-2, with D perhaps TRBD1 (6 bases). Per germline, CDR1 MNHNS and CDR2 SASEGT. The CDR3 spans 12 residues. CDR3 nucleotide sequence: TGTGCCGGCAGGGGTAACCTCGATGGCTACACCTTC. Translation: CAGRGNLDGYTF.

A single count supports this clonotype. The chain combines TRBV7-8 with TRBJ2-7; 9 bases fit TRBD1. CDR3 length equals 16 residues. V trimming: 2 bases; J trimming: 8 bases; junction bases outside the gene matches: 13. Germline CDR1 is SGHVS and CDR2 is FQNEAQ. CDR3 sequence: CASSLPRDRVPEQQYF. The CDR3 nucleotides are TGTGCCAGCAGCTTACCCCGGGACAGGGTCCCCGAGCAGCAGTACTTC. Full variable domain (remainder filled in from reference TRBV7-8 and TRBJ2-7): GAGVSQSPRYKVAKRGQDVALRCDPISGHVSLFWYQQALGQGPEFLTYFQNEAQLDKSGLPSDRFFAERPEGSVSTLKIQRTQQEDSAVYLCASSLPRDRVPEQQYFGPGTRLTVT.

This chain joins TRBV7-3 and TRBJ1-2; no definite D call. The V end was cut by 6 bases, the J end by 8 bases, with 13 bases between. CDR3 length: 12 residues. From germline, CDR1 is SGHTA and CDR2 FQGTGA. CDR3: CASSLGFQGYTF. Written as DNA, the CDR3 is TGTGCCAGCAGTTTAGGCTTCCAGGGCTACACCTTC. Together with reference TRBV7-3 and TRBJ1-2, the CDR3 gives the full variable domain: GAGVSQTPSNKVTEKGKYVELRCDPISGHTALYWYRQSLGQGPEFLIYFQGTGAADDSGLPNDRFFAVRPEGSVSTLKIQRTERGDSAVYLCASSLGFQGYTFGSGTRLTVV.

The chain employs TRBV5-6 and TRBJ2-5; 11 nucleotides match TRBD2. V gave up 5 bases and J gave up 7 bases; unmatched junction bases: 13. In germline, CDR1 is SGHDT, CDR2 YYEEEE. This CDR3 is built from 16 residues. The CDR3 loop is CASRTSGEGWRGTQYF. DNA of the CDR3: TGTGCCAGCAGGACTAGCGGGGAGGGGTGGAGAGGGACCCAGTACTTC.

This clonotype has a count of ten or more. This rearrangement joins TRBV12-3 or TRBV12-4 to TRBJ2-7; possible D gene TRBD1, 6 bases. V gave up 6 bases and J gave up 7 bases, with 22 bases separating them. The CDR3 is 15 amino acids. CDR3 residues: CASSSLGGSLGEQYF. In DNA form, the CDR3 reads TGTGCCAGCAGCTCCCTAGGGGGTTCCTTGGGGGAGCAGTACTTC.

The rearrangement uses TRBV7-2 and TRBJ1-2; D remains ambiguous. Trimming removed 5 bases from V and 2 bases from J, with 9 bases in between. Germline V gene data show CDR1 as SGHTA and CDR2 as FQGNSA. There are 13 residues in the CDR3. CDR3 amino acids: CASSVDKNYGYTF. CDR3 nucleotides: TGTGCCAGCAGCGTCGACAAGAACTATGGCTACACCTTC.

With regard to this clonotype: A read error may account for a junction end that differs from germline. CDR3 residues: CASSLFWTGTVDNQLF. For the CDR3, the DNA is TGTGCCAGCAGTTTATTCTGGACTGGCACCGTTGACAATCAGTTGTTT. The chain combines TRBV2 with TRBJ1-4; no firm D call. Germline values: CDR1 SNHLY, CDR2 FYNNEI. The CDR3 contains 16 residues. Complete variable domain (other parts from reference TRBV2 and TRBJ1-4): EPEVTQTPSHQVTQMGQEVILRCVPISNHLYFYWYRQILGQKVEFLVSFYNNEISEKSEIFDDQFSVERPDGSNFTLKIRSTKLEDSAMYFCASSLFWTGTVDNQLFGSGTQLSVL.

The chain uses TRBV15 and TRBJ2-7; TRBD1 matches at 8 bases. Trimming cost V 3 bases and J 3 bases; bases outside gene matches: 10. The germline CDR1 and CDR2 sequences are LNHNV and YYDKDF (reference sequence). The CDR3 loop spans 16 amino acids. In nucleotides, the CDR3 is TGTGCCACCAGCAGCCTAGACAGGGGCCCATTCTACGAGCAGTACTTC. This codes for CATSSLDRGPFYEQYF. Variable domain in full (rest from reference TRBV15 and TRBJ2-7): DAMVIQNPRYQVTQFGKPVTLSCSQTLNHNVMYWYQQKSSQAPKLLFHYYDKDFNNEADTPDNFQSRRPNTSFCFLDIRSPGLGDTAMYLCATSSLDRGPFYEQYFGPGTRLTVT.

This chain uses TRBV14 with TRBJ2-3, with TRBD2 matching over 8 bases. V was clipped by 1 base and J by 3 bases; unmatched bases: 9. The germline V gene encodes CDR1 SGHDN and CDR2 FVKESK. The CDR3 has 17 residues. The CDR3 region has the DNA TGTGCCAGCAGCCAAGCGGGGGGGGGTAAGGAGACAGATACGCAGTATTTT. Translating it yields CASSQAGGGKETDTQYF.

V is TRBV2 and J is TRBJ2-2, with a tentative D call TRBD2 (6 bases). Trimming stripped 7 bases from V and 17 bases from J, with 23 bases between. The CDR3 has 13 residues. The germline V gene has CDR1 SNHLY and CDR2 FYNNEI. CDR3 loop: CASTGHDGAGIFF. DNA of the CDR3: TGTGCCAGCACCGGCCATGACGGCGCGGGGATTTTTTTT. Full variable domain (outside the CDR3, taken from reference TRBV2 and TRBJ2-2): EPEVTQTPSHQVTQMGQEVILRCVPISNHLYFYWYRQILGQKVEFLVSFYNNEISEKSEIFDDQFSVERPDGSNFTLKIRSTKLEDSAMYFCASTGHDGAGIFFGEGSRLTVL.

This clonotype has only a few counts. This chain connects TRBV7-9 to TRBJ1-2, with D unclear. The V end was cut by 1 base, the J end by 6 bases, with 9 bases between. Germline CDR1 SEHNR, CDR2 FQNEAQ (reference sequence). The CDR3 runs to 13 residues. The CDR3 nucleotides are TGTGCCAGCAGCTTAGTAGGCGGGAATGGCTACACCTTC. It yields the protein CASSLVGGNGYTF.

Of note for this clonotype: It is likely a read error, because the conserved phenylalanine at the end of the CDR3 is missing. The chain uses TRBV25-1 and TRBJ1-6; TRBD1 matches at 9 bases. This CDR3 has 16 amino acids. From germline, CDR1 is MGHDK and CDR2 SYGVNS. The CDR3 region is CARAPGQGISNSPLHL. The CDR3, as DNA: TGTGCTAGAGCTCCAGGACAGGGGATTTCGAATTCACCCCTCCACCTT.

The genes are TRBV5-6 and TRBJ2-7; the D is unclear. The ends were cut back, 0 bases at V and 7 bases at J, with 8 bases in the middle. This CDR3 is built from 12 residues. CDR1 is SGHDT and CDR2 is YYEEEE in the germline V gene. Here the CDR3 reads CASSLDGREQYF. Here the CDR3 DNA reads TGTGCCAGCAGCTTGGACGGACGGGAGCAGTACTTC.

Turning to this clonotype: Germline is not matched at one junction end, which may reflect a read error. The V call is TRBV9, the J call TRBJ1-6; D not resolved. The CDR3 consists of 13 residues. Germline values: CDR1 SGDLS, CDR2 YYNGEE. As DNA, the CDR3 is TGTGCCAGCAGCGTCGTCCTGGGCGGATCGCTTCTCTTT. Residues: CASSVVLGGSLLF. Complete variable domain (other parts from reference TRBV9 and TRBJ1-6): DSGVTQTPKHLITATGQRVTLRCSPRSGDLSVYWYQQSLDQGLQFLIQYYNGEERAKGNILERFSAQQFPDLHSELNLSSLELGDSALYFCASSVVLGGSLLFGNGTRLTVT.

This clonotype was recorded many times. This rearrangement joins TRBV9 to TRBJ1-1; D call uncertain. The CDR3 spans 15 residues. The V and J ends lost 0 bases and 1 base respectively, with 10 bases between them. Germline CDR1 SGDLS, CDR2 YYNGEE. As DNA, the CDR3 is TGTGCCAGCAGCGTAGTACGGGGAGGGAACACTGAAGCTTTCTTT. Amino acid sequence: CASSVVRGGNTEAFF.

The rearrangement links TRBV7-3 to TRBJ1-2; D perhaps matches TRBD1 (5 bases). The CDR3 runs to 17 residues. The V and J ends lost 2 bases and 6 bases respectively, with 22 bases between them. Germline CDR1 and CDR2: SGHTA and FQGTGA. DNA of the CDR3: TGTGCCAGCAGCTTAGGATCCGGGGACCTGTTTTTTGATGGCTACACCTTC. Encoded protein: CASSLGSGDLFFDGYTF.

This clonotype was recorded many times. The chain joins TRBV6-6 to TRBJ1-2, with 10 bases identical to TRBD1. V lost 5 bases to trimming and J lost 6 bases; unmatched junction nucleotides: 9. This CDR3 spans 15 amino acids. Germline CDR1 is MNHNY and CDR2 is SVGAGI (reference sequence). The CDR3 loop reads CASSRPGQGVNGYTF. The CDR3 nucleotides read TGTGCCAGCAGTCGACCCGGACAGGGGGTTAATGGCTACACCTTC.

To note about this clonotype: Compared with germline, one end of the junction differs, possibly owing to a read error. The chain employs TRBV7-2 and TRBJ2-3, with a tentative D call TRBD2 (6 bases). This CDR3 contains 15 residues. Germline CDR1 SGHTA, CDR2 FQGNSA. The CDR3 DNA reads TGTGCCAGCAGCCCGGACGCGGGGTTTGCAGATACGGAGTATTTT. Translated, it gives CASSPDAGFADTEYF. The full variable domain, completed using reference TRBV7-2 and TRBJ2-3, is GAGVSQSPSNKVTEKGKDVELRCDPISGHTALYWYRQSLGQGLEFLIYFQGNSAPDKSGLPSDRFSAERTGGSVSTLTIQRTQQEDSAVYLCASSPDAGFADTEYFGPGTRLTVL.

This clonotype has just a few counts. The chain links TRBV9 to TRBJ2-7; TRBD1 matches 7 bases. The CDR3 has 14 amino acids. Per germline, CDR1 SGDLS and CDR2 YYNGEE. V lost 4 bases, J lost 3 bases, and 7 bases stayed unmatched. The CDR3 DNA sequence: TGTGCCAGCAGCCCCGAGGGGGACAGCTACGAGCAGTACTTC. Its translation: CASSPEGDSYEQYF.

The chain combines TRBV13 with TRBJ2-3; no clear D. Trimming took 4 bases from V and 6 from J, leaving 11 bases between them. CDR3 length equals 13 residues. CDR1 is PRHDT, CDR2 FYEKMQ, per germline (reference sequence). CDR3 nucleotides: TGTGCCAGCAGCTCTGCGGTGGGGGATACGCAGTATTTT. It translates to CASSSAVGDTQYF.

V usage is TRBV7-9 and J usage is TRBJ2-5; D is possibly TRBD2 (5 bases). CDR3 length: 14 residues. CDR1 is SEHNR, CDR2 FQNEAQ, per germline (reference sequence). Trimming removed 5 bases at V and 5 bases at J, with 15 bases between. CDR3 residues: CASSVGMAGETQYF. CDR3 nucleotide sequence: TGTGCCAGCAGCGTGGGGATGGCGGGCGAGACCCAGTACTTC.

This clonotype was observed once. Because it lacks the conserved phenylalanine or tryptophan at the end, this CDR3 is likely a read error. Because the CDR3's place on the DNA is in doubt, the DNA is left out and the CDR3 is given as listed by TCRdb. The V gene is TRBV2, the J gene TRBJ2-7; the table's D call of TRBD1 was not tested on the DNA. Germline values: CDR1 SNHLY, CDR2 FYNNEI. The CDR3 has 14 amino acids, counting both end residues. CDR3 loop: CASSRDWGSYGSES.

This rearrangement joins TRBV12-3 or TRBV12-4 to TRBJ2-3; no firm D call. The CDR3 runs 13 residues. With 5 bases removed from V and 6 bases from J, the gap between germline ends came to 12 bases. CDR3 protein: CASSPPNQDTQYF. The CDR3 DNA reads as TGTGCCAGCAGTCCTCCCAATCAGGATACGCAGTATTTT.

This clonotype was found many times. In DNA, the CDR3 is TGTGCCAGCAGCTTAGCACGCCAGGGAGCCTACGAGCAGTACTTC. Residues: CASSLARQGAYEQYF. The chain recombines TRBV7-2 with TRBJ2-7; D might be TRBD1 or TRBD2, each matching 5 bases. From germline, CDR1 is SGHTA and CDR2 FQGNSA. Trimming stripped 0 bases from V and 2 bases from J, with 11 bases between. The CDR3 has 15 residues.

Worth noting for this clonotype: A much larger clone differs by one base, so this may be a read error. V gene TRBV20-1 combines with J gene TRBJ2-1; TRBD2 matches at 10 bases. There are 18 residues in the CDR3. Germline V gives CDR1 DFQATT, CDR2 SNEGSKA (reference sequence). CDR3 DNA sequence: TGCAGTGCTAGCGGGCTAGCGGGGGCCAAAAGCTCCTACAATGAGCAGTCCTTC. The encoded protein is CSASGLAGAKSSYNEQSF.

The V call is TRBV9, the J call TRBJ1-2, with a tentative D call TRBD1 (5 bases). CDR3 length equals 15 residues. From germline, CDR1 is SGDLS and CDR2 YYNGEE. Trimming took 0 bases from V and 5 from J, leaving 14 bases between them. This CDR3 is CASSVGGARRYGYTF. The CDR3 region has the DNA TGTGCCAGCAGCGTAGGAGGGGCGCGTCGTTATGGCTACACCTTC.

CDR3 DNA sequence: TGCAGCGTTGAGGCCAGCCGCTCTGGAAACACCATATATTTT. Amino acid sequence: CSVEASRSGNTIYF. This chain uses TRBV29-1 with TRBJ1-3; D is uncertain. Between the trimmed V and J ends, which lost 3 bases and 0 bases, there was a span of 9 bases. The CDR3 consists of 14 residues. Per the germline V gene, CDR1 is SQVTM and CDR2 is ANQGSEA.

The rearrangement uses TRBV2 and TRBJ2-5; 7 nucleotides line up with TRBD1. CDR3 length equals 15 residues. CDR1 and CDR2 (germline): SNHLY, FYNNEI. V trimming: 6 bases; J trimming: 5 bases; junction bases outside the gene matches: 12. Here the CDR3 reads CASRPDRVVGETQYF. The DNA for the CDR3 is TGTGCCAGCAGGCCAGACAGGGTGGTGGGCGAGACCCAGTACTTC.